Presented here are 32 T cell receptor beta chains from one specimen sequenced in a study of T cell responses to AZD1222 COVID-19 vaccine. The data were produced by immunoSEQ multiplex PCR, yet TCRdb's version contains in-frame clones alone and is incomplete. Of 100,000 to 150,000 clones detected, approximately 84% appear once; the ten largest clones hold 20% to 25%. The material sequenced was peripheral blood, taken on day 0 of AZD1222 vaccination. These receptors all come from an adult in good health.

The chain is built from TRBV28 and TRBJ2-4, with D perhaps TRBD1 or TRBD2 (6 bases each). Germline CDR1 is MDHEN and CDR2 is SYDVKM. The CDR3 contains 13 residues. V was cut by 7 bases and J by 3 bases, with 10 bases left in between. The CDR3 is CASTGGGKNIQYF. Written as DNA, the CDR3 is TGTGCCAGCACCGGAGGGGGCAAAAACATTCAGTACTTC.

This clone occurred once. This chain uses TRBV6-2 or TRBV6-3 with TRBJ1-1; D is ambiguous. Germline assignment: CDR1 MNHEY and CDR2 SVGEGT. V lost 2 bases to trimming and J lost 4 bases, with 8 bases between them. This CDR3 is 13 amino acids long. This chain's CDR3 is CASSYGVSTEAFF. Here the CDR3 DNA reads TGTGCCAGCAGTTACGGGGTGAGCACTGAAGCTTTCTTT.

This chain uses TRBV29-1 with TRBJ2-3; a weak D match, TRBD2 (5 bases). Trimming pared 2 bases from V and 1 base from J, leaving 16 bases between. The CDR3 has 16 residues. Germline CDR1 is SQVTM and CDR2 is ANQGSEA. The CDR3 is CSVEKWPDSRTDTQYF. In nucleotides, the CDR3 is TGCAGCGTTGAAAAGTGGCCGGACTCCCGCACAGATACGCAGTATTTT.

About this clone itself: Germline is not matched at one junction end, which may reflect a read error. The chain is built from TRBV4-3 and TRBJ1-1; D may be TRBD1 (6 bases). The CDR3 loop spans 14 amino acids. Germline V gives CDR1 LGHNA, CDR2 YSLEER. The CDR3 DNA is TGCGCCAGCAGCCAGACAACAGGGAACCCTGAAGCTTTCTTT. Translation: CASSQTTGNPEAFF.

J is TRBJ2-2 and V is TRBV11-3, with a possible D match to TRBD2 (7 bases). The CDR3 totals 17 residues. In germline, CDR1 is SGHNT, CDR2 YENEEA. Trimming shortened V by 5 bases and J by 2 bases, and 18 bases separated the two germline ends. In nucleotides, the CDR3 is TGTGCCAGCAGCCCCCGGGGGGCCAGAACAAACACCGGGGAGCTGTTTTTT. Protein: CASSPRGARTNTGELFF. The entire variable domain, with the rest obtained from reference TRBV11-3 and TRBJ2-2, is as follows: EAGVVQSPRYKIIEKKQPVAFWCNPISGHNTLYWYLQNLGQGPELLIRYENEEAVDDSQLPKDRFSAERLKGVDSTLKIQPAELGDSAVYLCASSPRGARTNTGELFFGEGSRLTVL.

The rearrangement links TRBV19 to TRBJ1-4, with no clear D. V was shortened by 3 bases and J by 2 bases, with 13 bases between the two germline ends. Germline V CDR1 and CDR2: LNHDA, SQIVND (reference sequence). The CDR3 sequence is 16 residues long. The CDR3 loop is CASSIGAGKTNEKLFF. CDR3 in DNA: TGTGCCAGTAGTATCGGAGCGGGGAAGACTAATGAAAAACTGTTTTTT.

CDR3 sequence reads: CASRTGGRAYEQYF. CDR3 bases: TGTGCCAGCAGGACAGGGGGCCGAGCCTACGAGCAGTACTTC. The chain employs TRBV2 and TRBJ2-7; 10 bases match TRBD1. The CDR3 is made up of 14 amino acids. Germline V gene lookup returns CDR1 SNHLY and CDR2 FYNNEI. J was trimmed by 2 bases and V by 6 bases; bases with no gene match: 4.

The chain links TRBV5-1 to TRBJ1-4; D is unresolved. Germline V gene data show CDR1 as SGHRS and CDR2 as YFSETQ. This CDR3 has 17 residues. The V end was cut by 0 bases, the J end by 0 bases, with 12 bases between. CDR3 coding DNA: TGCGCCAGCAGCTTGGCCCTATCGTATACAACTAATGAAAAACTGTTTTTT. Translation gives CASSLALSYTTNEKLFF.

V is TRBV15 and J is TRBJ2-2, with D possibly matching TRBD2 (6 bases). V dropped 5 bases and J dropped 4 bases, with 11 bases sitting between them. CDR1 LNHNV and CDR2 YYDKDF come from the germline V gene (reference sequence). The CDR3 length is 14 residues. The CDR3: CATSGRLSTGELFF. For the CDR3, the DNA is TGTGCCACCAGCGGGAGGCTGAGCACCGGGGAGCTGTTTTTT.

The rearrangement uses TRBV7-3 and TRBJ2-2; D unresolved. CDR3 size: 12 residues. Trimming removed 3 bases at V and 7 bases at J, with 6 bases between. Germline V gene data show CDR1 as SGHTA and CDR2 as FQGTGA. CDR3 coding DNA: TGTGCCAGCAGCTTCGTGGACGGGGAGCTGTTTTTT. Translation gives CASSFVDGELFF.

The chain joins TRBV28 to TRBJ1-1; D is perhaps TRBD1 (5 bases). Germline values: CDR1 MDHEN, CDR2 SYDVKM. The ends were cut back, 2 bases at V and 3 bases at J, with 16 bases in the middle. The CDR3 is made up of 16 amino acids. CDR3 DNA: TGTGCCAGCAGTTTACTCGGTCAGGGCTATTACACTGAAGCTTTCTTT. Amino acids: CASSLLGQGYYTEAFF.

In nucleotides, the CDR3 is TGTGCCAGCAGTCCCCAGACAGTAAACATTCAGTACTTC. Its protein is CASSPQTVNIQYF. The chain is built from TRBV6-2 or TRBV6-3 and TRBJ2-4; D possibly corresponds to TRBD1 (5 bases). Looked up from germline, CDR1 is MNHEY and CDR2 is SVGEGT. CDR3 length: 13 residues. The V and J ends lost 5 bases and 6 bases respectively, with 11 bases between them.

The CDR3 sequence: CASSGEAAYNEQFF. CDR3 bases: TGTGCCAGCTCCGGTGAAGCAGCTTACAATGAGCAGTTCTTC. The rearrangement joins TRBV27 to TRBJ2-1; D unresolved. The germline CDR1 and CDR2 sequences are MNHEY and SMNVEV (reference sequence). The CDR3 totals 14 residues. Trimming removed 8 bases at V and 4 bases at J, with 15 bases between.

The chain combines TRBV7-2 with TRBJ1-2; possibly TRBD1 for D (6 bases). Per the germline V gene, CDR1 is SGHTA and CDR2 is FQGNSA. The CDR3 length is 16 residues. The V gene lost 2 bases and the J gene lost 2 bases, with 15 bases spanning the gap. CDR3 region: CASSLTRDRSNYGYTF. In DNA form, the CDR3 reads TGTGCCAGCAGCTTAACCAGAGACAGGTCAAACTATGGCTACACCTTC.

The chain joins TRBV7-2 to TRBJ2-7; a possible D gene is TRBD2 (7 bases). With 1 base removed from V and 4 bases from J, the gap between germline ends came to 17 bases. The germline CDR1 and CDR2 sequences are SGHTA and FQGNSA. This CDR3 is 16 amino acids long. The CDR3 coding sequence is TGTGCCAGCAGCTTAGGTGGCGGGGGCGGAGGATACGAGCAGTACTTC. It translates to CASSLGGGGGGYEQYF.

The chain recombines TRBV5-4 with TRBJ2-1; D call uncertain. Germline V gene data show CDR1 as SGHNT and CDR2 as YYREEE (reference sequence). CDR3 length equals 15 residues. Trimming took 0 bases from V and 5 from J, leaving 12 bases between them. The chain's CDR3 is CASSLVQDGHNEQFF. CDR3 coding DNA: TGTGCCAGCAGCTTGGTTCAGGACGGACACAATGAGCAGTTCTTC.

The chain has TRBV29-1 and TRBJ1-2; D not certain. The CDR3 is 13 amino acids. Germline-derived CDR1 and CDR2 are SQVTM and ANQGSEA. Between the trimmed V and J ends, which lost 6 bases and 6 bases, there was a span of 17 bases. In DNA form, the CDR3 reads TGCAGCGTGCCCCTTACCGCAGTCGATGGCTACACCTTC. Translation gives CSVPLTAVDGYTF.

The V call is TRBV18, the J call TRBJ1-6; the D is unclear. CDR3 length: 17 amino acids. V was trimmed by 3 bases and J by 0 bases, leaving 12 bases between them. Germline V CDR1 and CDR2: KGHSH, LQKENI. This CDR3 is CASSPRPQSSYNSPLHF. CDR3 nucleotide sequence: TGTGCCAGCTCACCGAGACCGCAGAGCTCCTATAATTCACCCCTCCACTTT.

The chain recombines TRBV2 with TRBJ1-5; 8 bases are shared with TRBD1. The CDR3 runs to 14 residues. V was pared by 6 bases and J by 5 bases, with 6 bases of the junction left unmatched. Germline CDR1 reads SNHLY; CDR2 reads FYNNEI. This chain's CDR3 is CASSVQGDHQPQHF. In DNA form, the CDR3 reads TGTGCCAGCAGCGTACAGGGGGACCATCAGCCCCAGCATTTT.

CDR3 amino acids: CASSRDSDSYNEQFF. DNA of the CDR3: TGTGCCAGCAGCCGCGACAGTGACTCCTACAATGAGCAGTTCTTC. The chain is built from TRBV27 and TRBJ2-1; D perhaps matches TRBD1 (5 bases). Germline V gene lookup returns CDR1 MNHEY and CDR2 SMNVEV (reference sequence). With 6 bases removed from V and 0 bases from J, the gap between germline ends came to 12 bases. This CDR3 comprises 15 residues.

This clone was recorded once. The chain links TRBV6-6 to TRBJ2-7; D might be TRBD1 (6 bases). V lost 5 bases to trimming and J lost 3 bases, with 23 bases between them. This CDR3 has 17 amino acids. Germline assignment: CDR1 MNHNY and CDR2 SVGAGI (reference sequence). CDR3 in DNA: TGTGCCAGCAGTCCTCAACCCAGGGGTAGTAAGAACTACGAGCAGTACTTC. Its translation is CASSPQPRGSKNYEQYF.

This clone occurred a few times. The gene calls are TRBV5-8 and TRBJ1-5; no definite D call. This CDR3 contains 13 residues. V lost 2 bases to trimming and J lost 4 bases, with 7 bases between them. Germline CDR1 reads SGHTS; CDR2 reads YDEGEE. The CDR3 protein is CASSLGLNQPQHF. The CDR3 bases are TGTGCCAGCAGCTTAGGACTGAATCAGCCCCAGCATTTT.

This clone was seen more than once but under ten times. The V and J genes are TRBV7-9 and TRBJ1-1; D is uncertain. The CDR3 is made up of 14 amino acids. Between the trimmed V and J ends, which lost 5 bases and 0 bases, there was a span of 10 bases. Germline values: CDR1 SEHNR, CDR2 FQNEAQ (reference sequence). The CDR3 sequence: CASSTQSMNTEAFF. The CDR3 DNA is TGTGCCAGCAGCACGCAAAGTATGAACACTGAAGCTTTCTTT. The full variable domain, in which reference TRBV7-9 and TRBJ1-1 provide the parts outside the CDR3, is DTGVSQNPRHKITKRGQNVTFRCDPISEHNRLYWYRQTLGQGPEFLTYFQNEAQLEKSRLLSDRFSAERPKGSFSTLEIQRTEQGDSAMYLCASSTQSMNTEAFFGQGTRLTVV.

This chain uses TRBV6-6 with TRBJ1-1; D is perhaps TRBD1 (5 bases). The CDR3 is 12 amino acids. Trimming took off 6 bases at V and 7 bases at J, with 12 bases between the two ends. From germline, CDR1 is MNHNY and CDR2 SVGAGI (reference sequence). The CDR3: CASSPTQGEAFF. CDR3 coding DNA: TGTGCCAGCAGCCCTACCCAGGGTGAAGCTTTCTTT.

This sequence joins TRBV11-3 and TRBJ2-3; TRBD2 is a possible D gene (5 bases). The CDR3 spans 14 residues. The germline V and J ends were trimmed by 1 base and 2 bases, with 7 bases remaining between them. Per the germline V gene, CDR1 is SGHNT and CDR2 is YENEEA. In DNA, the CDR3 is TGTGCCAGCAGCTTAGCAGCGGTCACAGATACGCAGTATTTT. Encoded protein: CASSLAAVTDTQYF.

CDR3 nucleotide sequence: TGTGCCAGCAGCACCAAATTCGGGACTAGCGGGGGGGCCGCAGAGACCCAGTACTTC. It translates to CASSTKFGTSGGAAETQYF. The chain combines TRBV7-2 with TRBJ2-5; 16 bases agree with TRBD2. V gave up 5 bases and J gave up 4 bases; unmatched junction bases: 13. CDR3 length: 19 amino acids. Germline V lookup: CDR1 SGHTA, CDR2 FQGNSA.

J is TRBJ1-5 and V is TRBV19, with D unresolved. Trimming stripped 3 bases from V and 3 bases from J, with 9 bases between. This CDR3 is built from 14 residues. Germline CDR1 and CDR2: LNHDA and SQIVND (reference sequence). DNA of the CDR3: TGTGCCAGTAGTATCGTCCCATTCAATCAGCCCCAGCATTTT. Translated: CASSIVPFNQPQHF.

CDR3 sequence (DNA): TGTGCCAGCACCATCCCGCAGGGCGTCCCACCAAGGTACTACGAGCAGTACTTC. This translates into CASTIPQGVPPRYYEQYF. The chain couples TRBV21-1 to TRBJ2-7; the table's D call, TRBD1, has no DNA check behind it. TRBV21-1 is assigned pseudogene status. This CDR3 contains 18 residues.

The gene calls are TRBV2 and TRBJ1-1; the D gene is possibly TRBD1 (5 bases). The V end lost 7 bases, the J end lost 2 bases, and 17 bases lay between the germline ends. Looked up from germline, CDR1 is SNHLY and CDR2 is FYNNEI. The CDR3 is made up of 15 amino acids. CDR3 loop: CASKLLDKGNTEAFF. The CDR3 bases are TGTGCCAGCAAACTCTTGGACAAAGGCAACACTGAAGCTTTCTTT.

The chain has TRBV11-2 and TRBJ2-7; TRBD1 matches at 7 bases. CDR3 length: 15 amino acids. V was clipped by 2 bases and J by 7 bases; unmatched bases: 11. CDR1 and CDR2 from the germline V gene are SGHAT and FQNNGV. CDR3 sequence (DNA): TGTGCCAGCAGCTTATGGGGACGACAGGGCGGAGAGCAGTACTTC. Its protein product is CASSLWGRQGGEQYF.

The chain combines TRBV18 with TRBJ2-7; D not resolved. Germline assignment: CDR1 KGHSH and CDR2 LQKENI. With 5 bases removed from V and 0 bases from J, the gap between germline ends came to 8 bases. The CDR3 covers 13 residues. CDR3 residues: CASSSQSSYEQYF. The CDR3 nucleotides are TGTGCCAGCTCATCTCAGAGCTCCTACGAGCAGTACTTC. Looking up the rest from reference TRBV18 and TRBJ2-7 gives the full variable domain: NAGVMQNPRHLVRRRGQEARLRCSPMKGHSHVYWYRQLPEEGLKFMVYLQKENIIDESGMPKERFSAEFPKEGPSILRIQQVVRGDSAAYFCASSSQSSYEQYFGPGTRLTVT.

The V call is TRBV5-1, the J call TRBJ2-1, with 15 bases aligning to TRBD2. Germline V gene lookup returns CDR1 SGHRS and CDR2 YFSETQ. The CDR3 is 20 residues long. The J segment lost 3 bases and the V segment lost 5 bases, leaving 15 bases of the junction unmatched. CDR3 in amino acids: CASSFFQPGLAGGGYNEQFF. CDR3 coding DNA: TGCGCCAGCAGTTTTTTCCAACCGGGACTAGCGGGGGGTGGCTACAATGAGCAGTTCTTC. The full variable domain, in which reference TRBV5-1 and TRBJ2-1 provide the parts outside the CDR3, is KAGVTQTPRYLIKTRGQQVTLSCSPISGHRSVSWYQQTPGQGLQFLFEYFSETQRNKGNFPGRFSGRQFSNSRSEMNVSTLELGDSALYLCASSFFQPGLAGGGYNEQFFGPGTRLTVL.